The present entry profiles one TCR beta chain with its context. The entry originates in a study of blood T cell repertoires in COVID-19. For the study at large: The United States, Italy and Spain provided the acute and convalescent COVID-19 samples. The cDNA or gDNA used as material had been derived from T cells, B-cell-depleted T cells, or PBMCs.

V shed 4 bases, J shed 3 bases, and the junction held 6 bases outside the gene matches. The CDR3 is made up of 14 amino acids. Germline CDR1 ENHRY, CDR2 SYGVKD. As originally analysed: Reference gene primer amplification yielded estimated nucleated cell counts. The repertoire was sequenced with immunoSEQ multiplex PCR; TCRdb's copy has only in-frame clones and lacks some. That table gives V, J and clone size, and the DNA gave D and trimming. Of 200,000 to 250,000 clones detected, about 88% appear once; the ten largest clones hold 2.5% to 3.5%. V and J are TRBV10-3 and TRBJ2-7, with 7 nucleotides matching TRBD2. Sequencing input: peripheral blood. The source is a woman in her sixties with acute or convalescent COVID-19. The DNA of the CDR3 is TGTGCCATCAGTGGAGGGACTACCGGCTACGAGCAGTACTTC. Its protein product is CAISGGTTGYEQYF.